This T cell receptor beta chain was obtained from a study of identical twins. On this clonotype itself: The antigen is not known.

The germline gives CDR1 MRHNA, CDR2 SNTAGT. With V trimmed by 6 bases and J by 6 bases, 8 bases remained unmatched. The CDR3 runs to 15 residues. TCRdb recomputed calls from the 5' RACE reads with MiXCR, one row per CDR3 protein. Of some 330,000 distinct CDR3 sequences in the sample, approximately 8.7% were seen once. Study-level findings and limits: The study reached conclusions through statistical analysis that was cross-sectional, not following the same donors. Beta out-of-frame twin sharing showed a weaker excess. Sequences that were out-of-frame, alpha and twin-shared displayed an excess of low generation probability.

This chain connects TRBV6-4 to TRBJ2-1; 10 bases match TRBD1. The sequencing sample was made of naive T cells sorted from blood. The source of this sequence is a woman in her forties or fifties in good health. CDR3 sequence (DNA): TGTGCCAGCAGCGGGACAGGGGAGCATAGCAATGAGCAGTTCTTC. This translates into CASSGTGEHSNEQFF.